This is a list of T cell receptor beta chains from one sample in a study of blood T cell repertoires in COVID-19. Assay used: immunoSEQ multiplex PCR; TCRdb lists only in-frame clones, some missing. The data show some 180,000 clones, about 90% seen once. The sequenced sample consisted of peripheral blood. These TCRs come from a man between 65 and 85 years old with active or convalescent COVID-19. Each CDR3 is given with its conserved first and last residue. The order of the fields is J gene, clone size, D gene, V gene, CDR3 DNA, CDR3 protein. A D gene is named only where the DNA matches it firmly. Some rows have no size entry. The others give once, few or many, or a class for an expanded clone.

TRBJ2-3	-	TRBD1	TRBV10-3	TGTGCCATCAAAGGGACAGGGGGCACAGATACGCAGTATTTT	CAIKGTGGTDTQYF
TRBJ2-7	-	TRBD2	TRBV6-2/TRBV6-3	TGTGCCAGCAGTTCTAGCGGGAGGGCGGCCTACGAGCAGTACTTC	CASSSSGRAAYEQYF
TRBJ2-1	-	TRBD1	TRBV7-2	TGTGCCAGCAGTAGGGACAGGGGGCTGTACAATGAGCAGTTCTTC	CASSRDRGLYNEQFF
TRBJ1-1	-	TRBD1	TRBV29-1	TGCAGCGCAAAGGGACAGGCGATGAACACTGAAGCTTTCTTT	CSAKGQAMNTEAFF
TRBJ1-1	-	-	TRBV15	TGTGCCACCAGCAGAGATCCGCGACGGGGGAACACTGAAGCTTTCTTT	CATSRDPRRGNTEAFF
TRBJ1-5	-	-	TRBV6-6	TGTGCCAGCAGTTACACTGGGCAGTCGGGACAGCCCCAGCATTTT	CASSYTGQSGQPQHF
TRBJ2-7	-	-	TRBV12-3/TRBV12-4	TGTGCCAGCAGTAACCCTCAGGGAGAGCAGTACTTC	CASSNPQGEQYF
TRBJ1-1	-	TRBD1	TRBV29-1	TGCAGCGCTCGGGACAGAGGGAGCACTGAAGCTTTCTTT	CSARDRGSTEAFF
TRBJ2-5	once	-	TRBV18	TGTGCCAGCTCACCGGGCAACTACCAAGAGACCCAGTACTTC	CASSPGNYQETQYF
TRBJ2-7	-	TRBD2	TRBV18	TGTGCCAGCTCACCAGACGGGACTAGCGCTACAGAGCAGTACTTC	CASSPDGTSATEQYF
TRBJ1-6	-	-	TRBV6-1	TGTGCCAGCAGTGACAAAGGGACTTATAATTCACCCCTCCACTTT	CASSDKGTYNSPLHF
TRBJ1-4	-	-	TRBV3-1/TRBV3-2	TGTGCCAGCAGCCATGGGACACTTGCAACTAATGAAAAACTGTTTTTT	CASSHGTLATNEKLFF
TRBJ1-2	-	TRBD1	TRBV28	TGTGCCAGCAGGGGACAGGTGGTCTATGGCTACACCTTC	CASRGQVVYGYTF
TRBJ2-7	-	TRBD1	TRBV2	TGTGCCAGCGGATCGGGACAGGGACCCGCCGAGCAGTACTTC	CASGSGQGPAEQYF
TRBJ2-7	-	-	TRBV2	TGTGCCAGCAGAATAGAAAACTACGGGGAGCAGTACTTC	CASRIENYGEQYF
TRBJ1-2	-	TRBD1	TRBV2	TGTGCCAGCAGTTCTCTCCGGGACAGGGGCTATGGCTACACCTTC	CASSSLRDRGYGYTF
TRBJ1-1	once	TRBD1	TRBV9	TGTGCCAGCAGCGTAGATCCCCCAGGGGGCTTGAACACTGAAGCTTTCTTT	CASSVDPPGGLNTEAFF
TRBJ2-2	-	TRBD2	TRBV5-1	TGCGCCAGCACGCGGGAGGGGTACACCGGGGAGCTGTTTTTT	CASTREGYTGELFF
TRBJ2-7	-	-	TRBV27	TGTGCCAGCAGTTCGCAGGTGCGCCAATACGAGCAGTACTTC	CASSSQVRQYEQYF
TRBJ1-3	-	TRBD1	TRBV27	TGTGCCAGCAGTTTGACAGGGGTCTCTGGAAACACCATATATTTT	CASSLTGVSGNTIYF
TRBJ1-1	-	-	TRBV19	TGTGCCAGTAGTATAGATAGTGCAGGGTGGGCTGAAGCTTTCTTT	CASSIDSAGWAEAFF
TRBJ2-2	-	-	TRBV6-2/TRBV6-3	TGTGCCAGCAGTCGCCTACTCCCTAGCACCGCCGGGGAGCTGTTTTTT	CASSRLLPSTAGELFF
TRBJ1-2	-	TRBD1	TRBV7-3	TGTGCCAGCAGCTTAACGGGCAGGGGGCAAGAAGGAAACTATGGCTACACCTTC	CASSLTGRGQEGNYGYTF
TRBJ2-7	-	-	TRBV6-2/TRBV6-3	TGTGCCAGCAGTTATGTGCAGGGAATTGGGCAGTACTTC	CASSYVQGIGQYF
TRBJ2-1	-	-	TRBV5-1	TGCGCCAGCATGGTTGACACGAGCTCCTACAATGAGCAGTTCTTC	CASMVDTSSYNEQFF
TRBJ1-1	-	-	TRBV27	TGTGCCAGCAGTTTATTCTCCCGAGGCGCGGGCACTGAAGCTTTCTTT	CASSLFSRGAGTEAFF
TRBJ1-2	-	-	TRBV6-2/TRBV6-3	TGTGCCAGCACTTATCAGGAAAACTATGGCTACACCTTC	CASTYQENYGYTF
TRBJ2-2	few	-	TRBV5-1	TGCGCCAGCAGCTTCGACAAGGCCTCGAGCACCGGGGAGCTGTTTTTT	CASSFDKASSTGELFF
TRBJ1-5	-	-	TRBV6-2/TRBV6-3	TGTGCCAGCAGCCGAGCGCAGGGTCAGCCCCAGCATTTT	CASSRAQGQPQHF
TRBJ2-5	few	-	TRBV4-3	TGCGCCAGCAGCCTCACCTTGGATAGCGGAAGTTGGGAGACCCAGTACTTC	CASSLTLDSGSWETQYF
TRBJ1-1	-	-	TRBV6-5	TGTGCCAGCAGTTACTCCGGACGGGGGGCTTTCTTT	CASSYSGRGAFF
TRBJ1-5	-	-	TRBV5-5	TGTGCCAGCAGCCCGGACACTGATCAGCCCCAGCATTTT	CASSPDTDQPQHF
TRBJ2-7	-	TRBD1	TRBV7-2	TGTGCCAGCAGCTTACAGGGGGCCGGGGGCGAGCAGTACTTC	CASSLQGAGGEQYF
TRBJ2-2	-	-	TRBV11-2	TGTGCCAGCAGCTTTATCACCGGGGAGCTGTTTTTT	CASSFITGELFF
TRBJ2-2	-	-	TRBV6-1	TGTGCCAGCAGTGAAGGGGGCCGGCTCGCCTTCAGGGGCACCGGGGAGCTGTTTTTT	CASSEGGRLAFRGTGELFF
TRBJ2-2	-	TRBD2	TRBV5-1	TGCGCCAGCAGCTCTTCGACTAGCGGCGTGAACACCGGGGAGCTGTTTTTT	CASSSSTSGVNTGELFF
TRBJ1-4	-	TRBD1	TRBV5-4	TGTGCCAGCAGCTATGGACAGGGGGCGAGGGAAAAACTGTTTTTT	CASSYGQGAREKLFF
TRBJ1-5	few	-	TRBV19	TGTGCCAGTAGTAAAACCGGGACTCAGAATCAGCCCCAGCATTTT	CASSKTGTQNQPQHF
TRBJ2-6	-	-	TRBV15	TGTGCCACCAGCACCCGGACTGGTGGGGCCAACGTCCTGACTTTC	CATSTRTGGANVLTF
TRBJ1-2	-	TRBD1	TRBV28	TGTGCCAGCAGTTTATGGGCCGGGACAGCCTGGGGCTATGGCTACACCTTC	CASSLWAGTAWGYGYTF
TRBJ1-2	-	-	TRBV14	TGTGCCGGTTCCAAGCGGGGGATCTATGGCTACACCTTC	CAGSKRGIYGYTF
TRBJ1-1	-	-	TRBV20-1	TGCAGTGCTAGAACAGGGATAGAAGCTTTCTTT	CSARTGIEAFF
TRBJ2-7	-	-	TRBV19	TGTGCCAGTAGTAGCCTCTACCAAGGGGGTAAGCAGTACTTC	CASSSLYQGGKQYF
TRBJ1-5	-	TRBD1	TRBV5-1	TGCGCCAGCAGCCCGTCAGGGACAGAAAATCAGCCCCAGCATTTT	CASSPSGTENQPQHF
TRBJ2-3	-	-	TRBV29-1	TGCAGCGTTGAGCGTACCCTCCTCGCAGATACGCAGTATTTT	CSVERTLLADTQYF